The TCR beta chain under discussion was sequenced for a study of OX40 agonist ivuxolimab in advanced cancers. For context, the study as a whole: The costimulatory receptor OX40 (CD134) was targeted by ivuxolimab, a fully human IgG2 agonistic monoclonal antibody. Peripheral TCRbeta sequencing aimed to test whether ivuxolimab altered TCR sequence diversity and caused clonal T-cell expansion. Among the roughly 52 dose-escalation patients, some 20 had hepatocellular carcinoma, about 15 melanoma, 9 renal cell carcinoma and 9 head and neck cancer. The dose-escalation cohort was around 83% male with a mean age of roughly 62 years, ranging from about 23 to 85. Patients were allowed to have had prior anti-PD-1, anti-PD-L1 or anti-CTLA-4 therapy, and roughly 40% of the dose-escalation patients had previously received checkpoint inhibitors. Partial responses were achieved by three dose-escalation patients, of whom one had hepatocellular carcinoma and two had cutaneous melanoma. The paper covers the monotherapy dose-escalation part of the phase I ivuxolimab trial, which included N of about 51 patients. Intravenous ivuxolimab was administered to patients every 2 weeks at six dose levels: 0.01, 0.1, 0.3, 1.5, 3 and 10 mg/kg.

Overall study results and their limits: Clonal expansion of both CD4+ and CD8+ blood T cells was observed from baseline to week 6 at doses 0.1 to 3.0 mg/kg. Partial responders in the 0.1-3.0 mg/kg groups had among the lowest normalized peripheral clonal expansion, especially among CD8+ T cells. Antigen specificity was not determined for the clonally expanded peripheral T cells. Low levels of normalized T-cell clonal expansion were also seen in some nonresponding patients. On average, CD8+ T cells showed more expanded clones than CD4+ T cells after ivuxolimab.

Genomic DNA was isolated from the sorted cells so that the TCRbeta CDR3 region could be sequenced. The immunoSEQ Assay was used for sequencing of TCRbeta CDR3 regions. TCRdb retrieved this table from immuneACCESS and kept in-frame rearrangements only. Not all clones are present; in checked studies, unresolved V genes account for under half, and no reason is known for the remainder. Present in this sample are approximately 70,000 clones, about 88% of which were seen just once. The ten biggest clones cover over 0.25% of the sample. Patients with a history of autoimmune disease or receiving systemic immunosuppression were excluded from the trial. In every dose cohort, peripheral blood was drawn for TCR sequencing at baseline, cycle 4 day 1, and cycle 7 day 1. Samples came from an open-label, multicenter, first-in-human phase I dose-escalation trial of ivuxolimab. Adults with locally advanced or metastatic melanoma, renal cell, hepatocellular, or head and neck squamous cell carcinoma were enrolled in the trial. Before TCR sequencing, CD4+ T cells and CD8+ T cells were sorted from peripheral blood as separate populations.

In regard to this clone: Its antigen is not yet known. Per-nucleotide qualities are absent, and no much larger clonotype sits a single base away.

The trim is 6 bases for V and 3 bases for J, with a gap of 12 bases between the germline ends. CDR1 MNHEY and CDR2 SMNVEV were looked up in the germline V gene (reference sequence). Inclusive of the bounding cysteine and phenylalanine, the CDR3 is 15 residues long. The CDR3 DNA has 45 bases and is translated from base 1. The TCR was taken from an adult with an advanced solid tumor such as melanoma, head and neck, liver or kidney cancer. The rearranged segments are TRBV27 and TRBJ1-6; the D gene is unclear. Sample: CD4+ or CD8+ T cells sorted from blood, taken in a trial of the OX40 agonist ivuxolimab. The CDR3 protein: CASRGRLNYNSPLHF. Here is the DNA: TGTGCCAGCAGGGGGAGGCTTAACTATAATTCACCCCTCCACTTT.